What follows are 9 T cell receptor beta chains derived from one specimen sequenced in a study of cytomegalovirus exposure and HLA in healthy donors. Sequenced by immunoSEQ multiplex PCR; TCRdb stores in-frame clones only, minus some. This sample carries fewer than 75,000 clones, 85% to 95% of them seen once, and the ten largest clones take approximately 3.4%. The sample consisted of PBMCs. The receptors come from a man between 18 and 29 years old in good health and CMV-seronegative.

The CDR3 sequence is CASTRQGTYEQYF. The CDR3 DNA reads TGTGCCAGCACCCGACAGGGGACCTACGAGCAGTACTTC. The chain carries TRBV5-8 and TRBJ2-7; 8 bases are shared with TRBD1. Germline V gene lookup returns CDR1 SGHTS and CDR2 YDEGEE. The CDR3 has 13 residues. V gave up 6 bases and J gave up 2 bases; unmatched junction bases: 4.

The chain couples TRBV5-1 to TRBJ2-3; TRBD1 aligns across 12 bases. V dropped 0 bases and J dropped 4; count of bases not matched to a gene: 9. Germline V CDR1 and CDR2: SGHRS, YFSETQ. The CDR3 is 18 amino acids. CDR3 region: CASSLDLSGTGGADTQYF. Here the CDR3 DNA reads TGCGCCAGCAGCTTGGATTTGAGTGGGACAGGGGGCGCAGATACGCAGTATTTT.

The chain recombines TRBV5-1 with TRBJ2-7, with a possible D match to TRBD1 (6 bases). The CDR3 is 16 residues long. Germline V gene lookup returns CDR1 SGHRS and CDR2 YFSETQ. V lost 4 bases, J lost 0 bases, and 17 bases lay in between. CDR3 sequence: CASSPGARGSSYEQYF. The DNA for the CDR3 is TGCGCCAGCAGCCCAGGGGCCCGGGGAAGCTCCTACGAGCAGTACTTC. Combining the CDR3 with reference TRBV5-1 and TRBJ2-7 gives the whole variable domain KAGVTQTPRYLIKTRGQQVTLSCSPISGHRSVSWYQQTPGQGLQFLFEYFSETQRNKGNFPGRFSGRQFSNSRSEMNVSTLELGDSALYLCASSPGARGSSYEQYFGPGTRLTVT.

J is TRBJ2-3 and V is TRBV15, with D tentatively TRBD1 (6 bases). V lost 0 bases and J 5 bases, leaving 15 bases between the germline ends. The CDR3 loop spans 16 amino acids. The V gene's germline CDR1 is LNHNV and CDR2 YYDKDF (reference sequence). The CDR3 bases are TGTGCCACCAGCAGAGATTATGGACAGCGCAGAGATACGCAGTATTTT. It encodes CATSRDYGQRRDTQYF.

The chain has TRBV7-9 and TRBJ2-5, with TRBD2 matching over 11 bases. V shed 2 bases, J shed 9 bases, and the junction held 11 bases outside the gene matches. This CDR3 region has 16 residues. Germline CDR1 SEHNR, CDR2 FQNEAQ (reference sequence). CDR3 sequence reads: CASSLTLAGGPVAQYF. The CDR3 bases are TGTGCCAGCAGCTTAACTCTAGCGGGGGGCCCGGTGGCCCAGTACTTC. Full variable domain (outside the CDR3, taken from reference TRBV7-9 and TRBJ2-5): DTGVSQNPRHKITKRGQNVTFRCDPISEHNRLYWYRQTLGQGPEFLTYFQNEAQLEKSRLLSDRFSAERPKGSFSTLEIQRTEQGDSAMYLCASSLTLAGGPVAQYFGPGTRLLVL.

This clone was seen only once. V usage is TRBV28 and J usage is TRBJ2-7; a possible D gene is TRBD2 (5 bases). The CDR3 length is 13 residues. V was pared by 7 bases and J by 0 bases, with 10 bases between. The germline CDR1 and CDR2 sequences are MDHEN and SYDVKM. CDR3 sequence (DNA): TGTGCCAGCACTCGAGGAGGCTCCTACGAGCAGTACTTC. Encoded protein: CASTRGGSYEQYF.

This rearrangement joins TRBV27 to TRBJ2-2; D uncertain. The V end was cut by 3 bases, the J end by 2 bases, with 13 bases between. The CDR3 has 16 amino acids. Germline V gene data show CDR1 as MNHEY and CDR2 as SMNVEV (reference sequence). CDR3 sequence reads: CASSFASTVNTGELFF. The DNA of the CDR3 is TGTGCCAGCAGTTTCGCCTCTACAGTTAACACCGGGGAGCTGTTTTTT.

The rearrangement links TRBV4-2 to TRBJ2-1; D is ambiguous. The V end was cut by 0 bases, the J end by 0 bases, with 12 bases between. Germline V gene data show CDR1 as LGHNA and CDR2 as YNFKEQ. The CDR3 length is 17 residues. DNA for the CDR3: TGTGCCAGCAGCCAAGAAAGTGAGGATAGCTCCTACAATGAGCAGTTCTTC. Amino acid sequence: CASSQESEDSSYNEQFF.

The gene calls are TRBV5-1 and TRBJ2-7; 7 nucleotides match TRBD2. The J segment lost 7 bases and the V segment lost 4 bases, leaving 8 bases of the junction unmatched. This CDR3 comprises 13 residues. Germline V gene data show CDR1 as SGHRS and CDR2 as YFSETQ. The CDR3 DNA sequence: TGCGCCAGCAGCGAGGGAGGGGCTAATGAGCAGTACTTC. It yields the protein CASSEGGANEQYF. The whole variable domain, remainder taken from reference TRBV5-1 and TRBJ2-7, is KAGVTQTPRYLIKTRGQQVTLSCSPISGHRSVSWYQQTPGQGLQFLFEYFSETQRNKGNFPGRFSGRQFSNSRSEMNVSTLELGDSALYLCASSEGGANEQYFGPGTRLTVT.